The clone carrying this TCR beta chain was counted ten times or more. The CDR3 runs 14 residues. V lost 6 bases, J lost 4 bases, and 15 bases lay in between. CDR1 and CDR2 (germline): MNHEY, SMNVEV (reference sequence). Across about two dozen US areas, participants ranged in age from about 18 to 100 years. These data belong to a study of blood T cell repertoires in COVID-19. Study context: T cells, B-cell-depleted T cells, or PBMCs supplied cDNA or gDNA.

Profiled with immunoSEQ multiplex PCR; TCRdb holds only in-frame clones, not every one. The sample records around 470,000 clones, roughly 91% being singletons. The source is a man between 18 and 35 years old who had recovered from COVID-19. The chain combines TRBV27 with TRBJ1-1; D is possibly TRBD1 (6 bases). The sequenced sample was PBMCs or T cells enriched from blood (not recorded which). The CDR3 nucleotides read TGTGCCAGCAGCCGACAGGTATTGAGCACTGAAGCTTTCTTT. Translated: CASSRQVLSTEAFF.